Reported below is one TCR beta chain. It has no known antigen specificity. The input lacks base qualities; no much larger clone sits a single base away. V and J are trimmed by 1 base and 0 bases, and the gene matches miss 9 bases of the junction. Per the germline V gene (reference sequence), LGHDT is the CDR1 and YNNKEL is the CDR2. The CDR3 starts with the cysteine, ends with the phenylalanine, and has 18 residues. Only the CDR3 DNA stays, 54 bases, in frame from base 1. Collaborating institutions collected whole blood in K2EDTA tubes following their own protocols. For TCRbeta analysis, collaborators shipped samples as frozen whole blood, isolated PBMCs, or DNA extracted from either of those sample types. The sample is drawn from a study of blood T cell repertoires in COVID-19 (dated by TCRdb to about 2020). Context from the whole study: Collaborator samples came from the United States, Italy and Spain and covered acute and convalescent phases of COVID-19. The material from the prospective study consisted of cDNA or gDNA derived from T cells, B-cell-depleted T cells, or PBMCs. Subjects who had been exposed to COVID-19, were actively infected with it, or had recovered from it provided the deeply sampled blood TCRbeta repertoires that made up the dataset. A freely available public database, intended as a resource for researchers studying the immune response to SARS-CoV-2, is where the repertoires were released. Samples came from the ongoing ImmuneRACE study (first 160 participants) plus 1,254 subjects from 6 global collaborators. The sample metadata nearly always contained a de-identified subject ID, COVID-19 status, age in years and sex. Where available, HLA class I and class II types were taken from metadata supplied by the sample provider and were not determined by assay-based typing.

Points the paper makes about the study in general: Clinical and demographic metadata were provided uncurated, with the amount varying by source and participant.

TCRbeta CDR3 regions were amplified from genomic DNA using the immunoSEQ Assay, a bias-controlled multiplex PCR. The study's own analysis went as follows. The number of nucleated cells in each sample was estimated from the amplification of reference gene primers within the assay. To quantify the absolute abundance of each unique TCRbeta CDR3 rearrangement, sequence reads were collapsed and filtered. For each sample, productive Simpson clonality was calculated as the square root of Simpson's diversity index across productive rearrangements. Drawn from immuneACCESS, this table holds only the in-frame rearrangements with V and J called that TCRdb kept. Clones are partly lost; checked studies trace under half to an unresolved V gene and leave the rest unexplained. V, J and clone size are taken as reported in that table, and D and trimming were inferred from the DNA itself. The sample includes 95,000 to 100,000 clones, with less than 85% observed a single time. About 1.7% of the sample is in the top ten clones.

The sequenced material came from peripheral blood. The chain employs TRBV3-1 (or the pseudogene TRBV3-2) and TRBJ1-3, with TRBD1 identical over 7 junction bases. The receptor comes from a woman in her 70s with active or convalescent COVID-19. Read as DNA, the sequence is TGTGCCAGCAGCCAAGTGACAGGGCAAACATCCTCTGGAAACACCATATATTTT. Its coded protein is CASSQVTGQTSSGNTIYF.